Below, 28 T cell receptor beta chains from the same sample are listed, as sequenced in a study of shared clonotypes between healthy human individuals. Assay: immunoSEQ multiplex PCR; the TCRdb copy retains only in-frame clones and omits some. The table lists about 480,000 clones, over 75% of them singletons. The sample consisted of PBMCs. The origin of the receptors is a woman between 40 and 50 years old in good health. Some clones in this sample may be carry-over from other donors' samples.

This rearrangement joins TRBV9 to TRBJ2-7, with 8 bases fitting TRBD2. Germline CDR1 is SGDLS and CDR2 is YYNGEE. J gave up 2 bases and V 0 bases, and 4 bases lay outside the gene matches. The CDR3 totals 15 residues. CDR3 DNA: TGTGCCAGCAGCGTAGGAGAACTAGCGGCCTACGAGCAGTACTTC. As protein: CASSVGELAAYEQYF. The variable domain in full, with the rest retrieved from reference TRBV9 and TRBJ2-7, is DSGVTQTPKHLITATGQRVTLRCSPRSGDLSVYWYQQSLDQGLQFLIQYYNGEERAKGNILERFSAQQFPDLHSELNLSSLELGDSALYFCASSVGELAAYEQYFGPGTRLTVT.

This sequence joins TRBV6-5 and TRBJ2-2, with D unclear. CDR3 length: 13 residues. V lost 5 bases and J 5 bases, leaving 9 bases between the germline ends. CDR1 and CDR2 from the germline V gene are MNHEY and SVGAGI. DNA of the CDR3: TGTGCCAGCAGTACCCCTAGTACCGGGGAGCTGTTTTTT. Protein sequence: CASSTPSTGELFF.

The genes are TRBV7-6 and TRBJ2-3, with 10 positions matching TRBD2. Germline V gene sequence: CDR1 SGHVS, CDR2 FNYEAQ. The CDR3 loop spans 15 amino acids. V gave up 2 bases and J gave up 4 bases; unmatched junction bases: 3. CDR3 loop: CASSLLAGVADTQYF. For the CDR3, the DNA is TGTGCCAGCAGCTTACTAGCGGGAGTGGCAGATACGCAGTATTTT.

DNA for the CDR3: TGTGCCAGCAAGCGTCAGGGATCCCACGAGCAGTACTTC. Translating gives CASKRQGSHEQYF. V usage is TRBV7-2 and J usage is TRBJ2-7; tentatively, D is TRBD1 (5 bases). CDR3 size: 13 residues. CDR1 and CDR2 (germline): SGHTA, FQGNSA. Trimming stripped 7 bases from V and 5 bases from J, with 15 bases between.

This chain joins TRBV28 and TRBJ2-7; TRBD1 matches at 10 bases. In germline, CDR1 is MDHEN, CDR2 SYDVKM. There are 15 residues in the CDR3. Trimming took 4 bases from V and 5 from J; bases not matched to a gene: 8. CDR3 protein: CASSSPGQGSHEQYF. CDR3 nucleotides: TGTGCCAGCAGTTCGCCGGGACAGGGGTCCCACGAGCAGTACTTC.

The gene calls are TRBV12-5 and TRBJ2-1; 10 bases are a match to TRBD1. The germline CDR1 and CDR2 sequences are LGHNT and FRNRAP. V lost 5 bases and J lost 8; bases outside the gene matches: 12. CDR3 length: 16 residues. CDR3: CASGPAPGQGNYEQFF. The CDR3 region has the DNA TGTGCTAGTGGTCCTGCACCGGGACAGGGGAACTATGAGCAGTTCTTC.

The V gene is TRBV9, the J gene TRBJ2-5; D not resolved. Germline lookup yields CDR1 SGDLS and CDR2 YYNGEE. Deletions cut 2 bases from V and 2 bases from J, with 10 bases between. This CDR3 is 14 amino acids long. The CDR3 DNA is TGTGCCAGCAGCGTTTCATTGATGCAAGAGACCCAGTACTTC. Amino acids: CASSVSLMQETQYF.

The V gene is TRBV19, the J gene TRBJ1-1, with 7 bases lining up with TRBD1. Trimming removed 0 bases from V and 7 bases from J; junction bases left unmatched: 8. Germline-derived CDR1 and CDR2 are LNHDA and SQIVND (reference sequence). The CDR3 extends over 15 amino acids. CDR3 nucleotides: TGTGCCAGTAGTATAGATTGGGGACAGAGCGGTGAAGCTTTCTTT. It yields the protein CASSIDWGQSGEAFF.

This clone was seen just once. This chain connects TRBV2 to TRBJ1-2, with 8 bases that match TRBD1. This CDR3 region has 14 residues. Germline assignment: CDR1 SNHLY and CDR2 FYNNEI. Trimming cost V 3 bases and J 4 bases; bases outside gene matches: 4. In DNA form, the CDR3 reads TGTGCCAGCAGTGAGGACAGGGTTTCCTATGGCTACACCTTC. This translates into CASSEDRVSYGYTF.

The J gene is TRBJ1-2, the V gene TRBV7-6; D is uncertain. The length of the CDR3 is 13 residues. The V gene's germline CDR1 is SGHVS and CDR2 FNYEAQ. Trimming left V 3 bases short and J 2 bases short, with 7 bases between. This CDR3 reads CASSFPLNYGYTF. The CDR3, as DNA: TGTGCCAGCAGCTTTCCGCTGAACTATGGCTACACCTTC. Full variable domain (remainder filled in from reference TRBV7-6 and TRBJ1-2): GAGVSQSPRYKVTKRGQDVALRCDPISGHVSLYWYRQALGQGPEFLTYFNYEAQQDKSGLPNDRFSAERPEGSISTLTIQRTEQRDSAMYRCASSFPLNYGYTFGSGTRLTVV.

This clone was observed at least ten times. Within the sample, other DNA sequences also encode this same CDR3. The J gene is TRBJ2-1, the V gene TRBV9, with TRBD2 identical over 7 bases. Germline values: CDR1 SGDLS, CDR2 YYNGEE. The J segment lost 4 bases and the V segment lost 0 bases, leaving 4 bases of the junction unmatched. This CDR3 has 15 residues. The chain's CDR3 is CASSVGAGTYNEQFF. The CDR3 DNA reads TGTGCCAGCAGCGTAGGAGCGGGGACTTACAATGAGCAGTTCTTC.

J is TRBJ2-5 and V is TRBV29-1; D gene unclear. V lost 2 bases and J 1 base, leaving 8 bases between the germline ends. The length of the CDR3 is 13 residues. Germline assignment: CDR1 SQVTM and CDR2 ANQGSEA. CDR3: CSVESLIQETQYF. For the CDR3, the DNA is TGCAGCGTTGAAAGCCTGATCCAAGAGACCCAGTACTTC.

This chain joins TRBV29-1 and TRBJ2-3; the match to TRBD2 covers 11 bases. The CDR3 contains 14 residues. Germline V gives CDR1 SQVTM, CDR2 ANQGSEA. Germline trimming cut 4 bases from V and 9 bases from J; bases unmatched to any gene: 9. The CDR3 sequence: CSVGGLAGGGTQYF. The CDR3 nucleotides read TGCAGCGTTGGGGGGCTAGCGGGAGGTGGGACGCAGTATTTT.

The chain has TRBV6-6 and TRBJ2-7; D may correspond to TRBD1 or TRBD2 (5 bases each). Trimming left V 0 bases short and J 6 bases short, with 12 bases between. The germline gives CDR1 MNHNY, CDR2 SVGAGI (reference sequence). This CDR3 comprises 14 residues. In nucleotides, the CDR3 is TGTGCCAGCAGTTACTCGAGGGGCGAATTCGAGCAGTACTTC. Translation gives CASSYSRGEFEQYF.

This clone was recorded once. The rearrangement uses TRBV10-3 and TRBJ1-3; 7 bases align to TRBD1. In germline, CDR1 is ENHRY, CDR2 SYGVKD. Trimming took 9 bases from V and 4 from J; bases not matched to a gene: 3. This CDR3 has 12 residues. The CDR3 is CAIGTAGNTIYF. CDR3 nucleotides: TGTGCCATTGGGACAGCCGGAAACACCATATATTTT.

The gene calls are TRBV5-1 and TRBJ2-5; the match to TRBD2 covers 10 bases. The germline CDR1 and CDR2 sequences are SGHRS and YFSETQ. V shed 4 bases and J 0 bases; nucleotides not matched to a gene: 6. The CDR3 length is 16 residues. CDR3 coding DNA: TGCGCCAGCAGCCCCGGGACTAGCGCCCACCAAGAGACCCAGTACTTC. It yields the protein CASSPGTSAHQETQYF. Based on the CDR3 plus reference TRBV5-1 and TRBJ2-5, the full variable domain is KAGVTQTPRYLIKTRGQQVTLSCSPISGHRSVSWYQQTPGQGLQFLFEYFSETQRNKGNFPGRFSGRQFSNSRSEMNVSTLELGDSALYLCASSPGTSAHQETQYFGPGTRLLVL.

The V call is TRBV5-6, the J call TRBJ1-4; D might be TRBD1 (5 bases). Germline CDR1 and CDR2: SGHDT and YYEEEE. V gave up 3 bases and J gave up 5 bases, with 14 bases separating them. CDR3 length: 15 amino acids. As DNA, the CDR3 is TGTGCCAGCAGCTCGACAGCCGCTGGGAATGAAAAACTGTTTTTT. Translated, it gives CASSSTAAGNEKLFF.

About this clone: A single base separates this from a much larger clone, so it may be a read error. Other DNA sequences in this specimen translate into the identical CDR3. The chain recombines TRBV23-1 with TRBJ2-7; possibly TRBD1 for D (6 bases). TRBV23-1 is known as an ORF, though its function is uncertain. Trimming removed 4 bases at V and 9 bases at J, with 19 bases between. The CDR3 is 14 amino acids. The CDR3 region is CASSRGTSKGRQYF. Here the CDR3 DNA reads TGCGCCAGCAGTCGGGGGACATCTAAGGGACGGCAGTACTTC.

J is TRBJ2-1 and V is TRBV7-3; D is possibly TRBD2 (5 bases). The CDR3 is made up of 13 amino acids. Germline loops: CDR1 SGHTA, CDR2 FQGTGA. Trimming removed 4 bases at V and 9 bases at J, with 13 bases between. In DNA form, the CDR3 reads TGTGCCAGCAGCTCCACCGGGGTGGGTGAGCAGTTCTTC. Its translation is CASSSTGVGEQFF.

The chain carries TRBV28 and TRBJ1-4; the D gene is possibly TRBD1 (5 bases). V was cut by 4 bases and J by 8 bases, with 23 bases left in between. There are 17 residues in the CDR3. CDR1 and CDR2 (germline): MDHEN, SYDVKM. The CDR3 spells CASSSSTGTPEGEKLFF. As DNA, the CDR3 is TGTGCCAGCAGTTCATCTACCGGGACCCCTGAGGGGGAAAAACTGTTTTTT.

This chain connects TRBV27 to TRBJ1-5; weak D call: TRBD1 (5 bases). The germline CDR1 and CDR2 sequences are MNHEY and SMNVEV (reference sequence). V lost 8 bases, J lost 3 bases, and 11 bases lay in between. The CDR3 has 13 amino acids. CDR3 residues: CASGAGHNQPQHF. CDR3 DNA sequence: TGTGCCAGCGGGGCCGGGCACAATCAGCCCCAGCATTTT.

This chain connects TRBV4-1 to TRBJ2-2; D gene uncertain. Trimming took off 3 bases at V and 5 bases at J, with 7 bases between the two ends. Germline V gives CDR1 MGHRA, CDR2 YSYEKL. The CDR3 runs to 13 residues. The CDR3 coding sequence is TGCGCCAGCAGCCATACTTTTACCGGGGAGCTGTTTTTT. It is translated as CASSHTFTGELFF.

V is TRBV21-1 and J is TRBJ2-3; the table gives TRBD1 as D, unverified against the DNA. TRBV21-1 is given as a pseudogene. The CDR3 covers 18 residues. The CDR3: CASSNNVKRTGRTDTQYF. The CDR3 nucleotides read TGTGCCAGCAGCAACAATGTAAAGAGGACAGGGAGAACAGATACGCAGTATTTT.

The chain links TRBV4-1 to TRBJ2-6, with D unclear. Trimming took 0 bases from V and 0 from J, leaving 6 bases between them. Germline V gene data show CDR1 as MGHRA and CDR2 as YSYEKL. The CDR3 covers 16 residues. The CDR3 protein is CASSQEVISGANVLTF. The CDR3 region has the DNA TGCGCCAGCAGCCAAGAGGTGATCTCTGGGGCCAACGTCCTGACTTTC.

This rearrangement joins TRBV14 to TRBJ1-2; D not certain. V dropped 0 bases and J dropped 4 bases, with 6 bases sitting between them. Germline CDR1 and CDR2: SGHDN and FVKESK. The length of the CDR3 is 13 residues. The CDR3 coding sequence is TGTGCCAGCAGCCAAGAGAGTTCCTATGGCTACACCTTC. This sequence encodes CASSQESSYGYTF. Drawing the rest from reference TRBV14 and TRBJ1-2, the complete variable domain is EAGVTQFPSHSVIEKGQTVTLRCDPISGHDNLYWYRRVMGKEIKFLLHFVKESKQDESGMPNNRFLAERTGGTYSTLKVQPAELEDSGVYFCASSQESSYGYTFGSGTRLTVV.

V gene TRBV7-2 combines with J gene TRBJ2-2; 10 bases line up with TRBD1. This CDR3 comprises 16 residues. CDR1 is SGHTA and CDR2 is FQGNSA in the germline V gene. V shed 8 bases, J shed 4 bases, and the junction held 10 bases outside the gene matches. The CDR3 spells CASSGTGVGLTGELFF. The CDR3 nucleotides read TGTGCCAGCTCCGGGACAGGGGTCGGTCTCACCGGGGAGCTGTTTTTT.

V is TRBV5-1 and J is TRBJ1-5, with D unresolved. The V end lost 4 bases, the J end lost 5 bases, and 10 bases lay between the germline ends. Germline lookup yields CDR1 SGHRS and CDR2 YFSETQ. This CDR3 is built from 13 residues. In DNA, the CDR3 is TGCGCCAGCAGCCTTTCGGTTGATCAGCCCCAGCATTTT. It codes for CASSLSVDQPQHF.

This clone turned up a few times. The chain employs TRBV5-5 and TRBJ2-7; D gene ambiguous. The CDR3 has 12 residues. Germline V CDR1 and CDR2: SGHKS, YYEKEE (reference sequence). Deletions cut 0 bases from V and 2 bases from J, with 3 bases between. Here the CDR3 reads CASSLGTYEQYF. The CDR3 DNA follows: TGTGCCAGCAGCTTGGGGACCTACGAGCAGTACTTC.